The 4 T cell receptor beta chains below were found in one sample sequenced in a study of beta chain features in type 1 diabetes. The sequenced template was cDNA made from the entire isolated RNA. TCRdb's copy holds only in-frame clones and misses some; the assay was immunoSEQ multiplex PCR. Here the sample spans roughly 300,000 clones, roughly 8% being singletons. What was sequenced was central memory CD4+ T cells from blood. These receptors were taken from a young woman in good health.

This clone was observed a handful of times. The chain has TRBV10-2 and TRBJ2-5; 7 nucleotides line up with TRBD2. V shed 10 bases, J shed 1 base, and the junction held 12 bases outside the gene matches. The CDR3 is 15 amino acids. CDR1 and CDR2 from the germline V gene are WSHSY and SAAADI. This CDR3 is CANLGWREGQETQYF. As DNA, the CDR3 is TGCGCCAACCTCGGGTGGAGGGAGGGCCAAGAGACCCAGTACTTC.

The genes are TRBV6-6 and TRBJ2-7; D gene ambiguous. CDR1 and CDR2 from the germline V gene are MNHNY and SVGAGI (reference sequence). CDR3 length equals 11 residues. V was clipped by 5 bases and J by 3 bases, with 5 bases between them. CDR3 sequence reads: CASSRNYEQYF. For the CDR3, the DNA is TGTGCCAGCAGTCGTAACTACGAGCAGTACTTC.

The chain joins TRBV7-2 to TRBJ2-1, with D maybe TRBD2 (6 bases). Germline V gene sequence: CDR1 SGHTA, CDR2 FQGNSA. The ends were cut back, 5 bases at V and 8 bases at J, with 10 bases in the middle. The CDR3 covers 12 residues. This chain's CDR3 is CASSTRRDEQFF. The CDR3 region has the DNA TGTGCCAGCAGCACACGGAGGGATGAGCAGTTCTTC.

The chain uses TRBV4-3 and TRBJ2-7; the match to TRBD1 covers 10 bases. Germline values: CDR1 LGHNA, CDR2 YSLEER. The trim removed 3 bases at V and 7 bases at J, leaving 12 bases unmatched. This CDR3 region has 16 residues. CDR3 sequence reads: CASSHAGQGFSGEQYF. As DNA, the CDR3 is TGCGCCAGCAGCCATGCGGGACAGGGGTTTTCCGGGGAGCAGTACTTC.